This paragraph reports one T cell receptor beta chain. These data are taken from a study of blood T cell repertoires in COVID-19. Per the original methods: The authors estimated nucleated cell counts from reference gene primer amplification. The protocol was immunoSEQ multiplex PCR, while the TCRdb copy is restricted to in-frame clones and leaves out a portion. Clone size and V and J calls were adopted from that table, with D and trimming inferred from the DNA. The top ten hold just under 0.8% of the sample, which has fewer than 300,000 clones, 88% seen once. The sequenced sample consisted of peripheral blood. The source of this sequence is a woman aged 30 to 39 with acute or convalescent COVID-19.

In DNA, the CDR3 is TGCGCCAGCAGCCGCCACCGGGACAGATATAATTCACCCCTCCACTTT. It is translated as CASSRHRDRYNSPLHF. The chain joins TRBV4-3 to TRBJ1-6; TRBD1 matches at 7 bases. Unmatched junction bases numbered 7, after V lost 4 bases and J lost 4 bases. Germline values: CDR1 LGHNA, CDR2 YSLEER. The CDR3 is 16 residues long.